These 32 T cell receptor beta chains originate from one sample sequenced in a study of T cell repertoires in cytomegalovirus infection. TCRdb re-derived calls from the reads in MiXCR, one entry per CDR3 protein. This sample has around 300,000 distinct CDR3 sequences, with 22% found just once. These receptors are not linked to any known antigen. Source: cultured PBMCs, taken from culture after CMV antigen stimulation. These receptors all come from a human donor in good health (CMV status not recorded). Some clones in this sample may be carry-over from other donors' samples.

A remark on this clonotype: A single base separates this from a much larger clone, so it may be a read error. The gene calls are TRBV7-2 and TRBJ2-3; 8 nucleotides line up with TRBD2. Looked up from germline, CDR1 is SGHTA and CDR2 is FQGNSA. The CDR3 consists of 14 residues. DNA of the CDR3: TGTGCCAGCAGCCCCGGACTAGCCACAAATACGCAGTATTTT. Amino acid sequence: CASSPGLATNTQYF.

Many counts were recorded for this clonotype. The rearrangement uses TRBV12-3 or TRBV12-4 and TRBJ1-2; TRBD1 is a possible D gene (5 bases). The V end was cut by 3 bases, the J end by 7 bases, with 24 bases between. This CDR3 contains 17 residues. The CDR3 is CASSLPLGGFGNGGYTF. The CDR3 DNA is TGTGCCAGCAGTTTGCCCCTCGGGGGGTTTGGAAACGGTGGCTACACCTTC.

In this sample, this clonotype turned up a few times. The CDR3 nucleotides read TGTGCCATCAGTGGGCTAGCGGGAGTCGATGAGCAGTTCTTC. It yields the protein CAISGLAGVDEQFF. This chain uses TRBV10-3 with TRBJ2-1, with 10 bases that match TRBD2. Trimming removed 4 bases from V and 8 bases from J; junction bases left unmatched: 5. The CDR3 totals 14 residues. Germline loops: CDR1 ENHRY, CDR2 SYGVKD.

This clonotype was counted once. The chain couples TRBV12-3 or TRBV12-4 to TRBJ2-7; TRBD2 agrees at 7 bases. The CDR3 totals 13 residues. V dropped 3 bases and J dropped 6; count of bases not matched to a gene: 5. CDR3 sequence: CASSLSGGSEQYF. The CDR3 DNA reads TGTGCCAGCAGTTTGTCGGGGGGATCCGAGCAGTACTTC.

This clonotype was observed a handful of times. V gene TRBV20-1 combines with J gene TRBJ2-1; D possibly uses TRBD1 or TRBD2 (6 bases each). Looked up from germline, CDR1 is DFQATT and CDR2 is SNEGSKA (reference sequence). The V and J ends lost 7 bases and 7 bases respectively, with 14 bases between them. The CDR3 consists of 12 residues. The CDR3 protein is CSVRGGRNEQFF. The CDR3 bases are TGCAGTGTCAGGGGAGGAAGGAATGAGCAGTTCTTC.

The V gene is TRBV20-1, the J gene TRBJ1-1, with no clear D. Germline V lookup: CDR1 DFQATT, CDR2 SNEGSKA (reference sequence). The CDR3 has 13 residues. Trimming shortened V by 1 base and J by 6 bases, and 12 bases separated the two germline ends. The CDR3 DNA is TGCAGTGCTAGAGTCGCGGTTAGCCCTGAAGCTTTCTTT. It is translated as CSARVAVSPEAFF.

The gene calls are TRBV5-4 and TRBJ2-5, with TRBD2 matching 9 bases. Germline V gene lookup returns CDR1 SGHNT and CDR2 YYREEE (reference sequence). The CDR3 spans 14 residues. With 7 bases clipped from V and 1 base from J, the junction kept 5 bases outside the gene matches. This CDR3 is CASGASGVQETQYF. The CDR3 coding sequence is TGTGCCAGCGGGGCTAGCGGGGTCCAAGAGACCCAGTACTTC.

This clonotype showed up many times. The chain carries TRBV7-2 and TRBJ1-2; weak D call: TRBD1 (5 bases). The CDR3 covers 14 residues. V was pared by 1 base and J by 7 bases, with 13 bases between. The germline CDR1 and CDR2 sequences are SGHTA and FQGNSA. The CDR3 nucleotides are TGTGCCAGCAGCTTAGGGGTGGGGGATCGTGGCTACACCTTC. Protein sequence: CASSLGVGDRGYTF.

V is TRBV5-4 and J is TRBJ2-2; no firm D call. V was pared by 4 bases and J by 6 bases, with 7 bases between. This CDR3 spans 12 amino acids. Germline V gives CDR1 SGHNT, CDR2 YYREEE (reference sequence). The CDR3: CASSLPAGELFF. The CDR3 nucleotides are TGTGCCAGCAGCCTTCCGGCCGGGGAGCTGTTTTTT.

This clonotype has a handful of counts. The chain combines TRBV6-2 or TRBV6-3 with TRBJ2-7; 7 positions agree with TRBD2. In germline, CDR1 is MNHEY, CDR2 SVGEGT. V lost 6 bases and J lost 4; bases outside the gene matches: 12. This CDR3 region has 15 residues. CDR3 sequence: CASSSFWEGNYEQYV. The DNA of the CDR3 is TGTGCCAGCAGCTCGTTTTGGGAGGGTAATTACGAGCAGTACGTC.

The sample holds a few counts of this clonotype. The chain combines TRBV29-1 with TRBJ2-7; D unclear. Germline CDR1 SQVTM, CDR2 ANQGSEA. V was pared by 5 bases and J by 6 bases, with 11 bases between. The CDR3 is 11 residues long. Here the CDR3 DNA reads TGCAGCGTTCTTACCGACGGCGAGCAGTACGTC. It is translated as CSVLTDGEQYV.

Only one count was recorded for this clonotype. J is TRBJ2-7 and V is TRBV5-1; D could derive from TRBD1 or TRBD2 (7 bases each). Germline-derived CDR1 and CDR2 are SGHRS and YFSETQ. V gave up 4 bases and J gave up 3 bases, with 17 bases separating them. The CDR3 is 15 residues long. The CDR3 region has the DNA TGCGCCAGCAGCCAAACAGGGGACTACCTCTACGAGCAGTACTTC. Amino acid sequence: CASSQTGDYLYEQYF.

The chain couples TRBV7-9 to TRBJ2-2; tentatively, D is TRBD1 or TRBD2 (5 bases each). Germline V CDR1 and CDR2: SEHNR, FQNEAQ (reference sequence). There are 15 residues in the CDR3. The ends were cut back, 3 bases at V and 5 bases at J, with 13 bases in the middle. Here the CDR3 DNA reads TGTGCCAGCAGCTTGTTTCCGGGACGGACCGGGGAGCTGTTTTTT. It specifies CASSLFPGRTGELFF.

This clonotype occurred a few times. The chain joins TRBV13 to TRBJ1-2; D not resolved. The CDR3 contains 14 residues. The V end was cut by 6 bases, the J end by 1 base, with 12 bases between. Germline values: CDR1 PRHDT, CDR2 FYEKMQ (reference sequence). The CDR3 here is CASSRRNLNYGYTF. CDR3 coding DNA: TGTGCCAGCAGTAGGCGAAATCTTAACTATGGCTACACCTTC.

J is TRBJ2-1 and V is TRBV30, with D possibly being TRBD2 (5 bases). V dropped 0 bases and J dropped 8 bases, with 5 bases sitting between them. Per germline, CDR1 GTSNPN and CDR2 SVGIG (reference sequence). The CDR3 covers 11 residues. The CDR3 sequence is CAWSVGDEQFF. The DNA for the CDR3 is TGTGCCTGGAGTGTCGGGGATGAGCAGTTCTTC. The full variable domain, with the rest looked up from reference TRBV30 and TRBJ2-1, is SQTIHQWPATLVQPVGSPLSLECTVEGTSNPNLYWYRQAAGRGLQLLFYSVGIGQISSEVPQNLSASRPQDRQFILSSKKLLLSDSGFYLCAWSVGDEQFFGPGTRLTVL.

V gene TRBV19 combines with J gene TRBJ1-2; D remains unclear. CDR3 length: 13 residues. The V end was cut by 2 bases, the J end by 4 bases, with 8 bases between. Germline-derived CDR1 and CDR2 are LNHDA and SQIVND (reference sequence). The DNA for the CDR3 is TGTGCCAGTAGTATAAGGACCCTCTATGGCTACACCTTC. Translated: CASSIRTLYGYTF. The full variable domain, its missing parts supplied by reference TRBV19 and TRBJ1-2, is DGGITQSPKYLFRKEGQNVTLSCEQNLNHDAMYWYRQDPGQGLRLIYYSQIVNDFQKGDIAEGYSVSREKKESFPLTVTSAQKNPTAFYLCASSIRTLYGYTFGSGTRLTVV.

In its sample, this clonotype was seen many times. This chain links TRBV10-2 with TRBJ1-2; 8 bases fit TRBD1. This CDR3 comprises 14 residues. Germline values: CDR1 WSHSY, CDR2 SAAADI. The V and J ends lost 6 bases and 3 bases, in that order; junction bases with no gene match: 6. The CDR3 bases are TGCGCCAGCAGGAGTCTGACAGGGGACTATGGCTACACCTTC. It translates to CASRSLTGDYGYTF.

This clonotype was observed many times. This sequence joins TRBV7-2 and TRBJ1-2, with a tentative D call TRBD1 (5 bases). This CDR3 region has 18 residues. Germline CDR1 reads SGHTA; CDR2 reads FQGNSA. Trimming removed 5 bases at V and 4 bases at J, with 26 bases between. The CDR3 region has the DNA TGTGCCAGCAGCCGAATCCTAACGACTACCAGGGATCCCTATGGCTACACCTTC. Its protein is CASSRILTTTRDPYGYTF.

In this sample, this clonotype turned up many times. The rearrangement links TRBV7-3 to TRBJ2-1, with D maybe TRBD2 (6 bases). From germline, CDR1 is SGHTA and CDR2 FQGTGA. V was cut by 0 bases and J by 5 bases, with 8 bases left in between. This CDR3 spans 14 amino acids. The CDR3 DNA is TGTGCCAGCAGCTTAACTAGCGGAAACAATGAGCAGTTCTTC. This encodes CASSLTSGNNEQFF.

This clonotype was picked up many times. The chain recombines TRBV7-8 with TRBJ2-1; D perhaps matches TRBD2 (5 bases). Germline assignment: CDR1 SGHVS and CDR2 FQNEAQ. Deletions cut 6 bases from V and 0 bases from J, with 15 bases between. The CDR3 is made up of 16 amino acids. The CDR3 reads CASSPIALDSYNEQFF. The DNA for the CDR3 is TGTGCCAGCAGTCCCATAGCGTTAGACTCCTACAATGAGCAGTTCTTC.

This clonotype showed up just a few times. This chain uses TRBV15 with TRBJ2-1; D gene ambiguous. V was trimmed by 0 bases and J by 0 bases, leaving 9 bases between them. The CDR3 is 16 amino acids. Germline-derived CDR1 and CDR2 are LNHNV and YYDKDF (reference sequence). The CDR3 loop reads CATSREGGSSYNEQFF. Written as DNA, the CDR3 is TGTGCCACCAGCAGAGAAGGCGGAAGCTCCTACAATGAGCAGTTCTTC.

This clonotype was counted at least ten times. The gene calls are TRBV7-9 and TRBJ2-7; no firm D call. This CDR3 comprises 12 residues. Germline CDR1 is SEHNR and CDR2 is FQNEAQ (reference sequence). With 1 base removed from V and 7 bases from J, the gap between germline ends came to 8 bases. The CDR3 region is CASSLDSREQYV. CDR3 sequence (DNA): TGTGCCAGCAGCTTAGATTCGAGGGAGCAGTACGTC.

This clonotype was counted at least ten times. The CDR3 DNA sequence: TGTGCCAGCAGCGTGGGACAGCGGGAAAAACTGTTTTTT. Its translation: CASSVGQREKLFF. The chain employs TRBV2 and TRBJ1-4; 7 positions agree with TRBD1. Per germline, CDR1 SNHLY and CDR2 FYNNEI. V was pared by 6 bases and J by 8 bases, with 6 bases of the junction left unmatched. The CDR3 runs 13 residues.

The CDR3 DNA is TGTGCCAGCTCACCGGGACTAGCGGGATTGTACGAGCAGTACGTC. Residues: CASSPGLAGLYEQYV. J is TRBJ2-7 and V is TRBV18; 13 positions agree with TRBD2. With 3 bases clipped from V and 4 bases from J, the junction kept 3 bases outside the gene matches. CDR3 size: 15 residues. The germline CDR1 and CDR2 sequences are KGHSH and LQKENI.

The chain is built from TRBV12-3 or TRBV12-4 and TRBJ2-5; D is unclear. Deletions cut 0 bases from V and 3 bases from J, with 5 bases between. The CDR3 totals 13 residues. The CDR3, as DNA: TGTGCCAGCAGTTTAGCGGCCGAAGAGACCCAGTACTTC. This translates into CASSLAAEETQYF.

In its sample, this clonotype was seen a few times. The chain combines TRBV4-1 with TRBJ1-3, with D possibly TRBD1 on 5 matching bases. CDR3 length equals 17 residues. With 3 bases removed from V and 2 bases from J, the gap between germline ends came to 17 bases. The germline gives CDR1 MGHRA, CDR2 YSYEKL. CDR3 DNA: TGCGCCAGCAGCCATCTTACGGCAGCAGGGACTGGAAACACCATATATTTT. Its translation is CASSHLTAAGTGNTIYF.

Many counts were recorded for this clonotype. This chain connects TRBV7-9 to TRBJ2-1, with 15 bases fitting TRBD2. The length of the CDR3 is 16 residues. The V segment lost 4 bases and the J segment 7 bases; nucleotides outside the gene matches: 5. The germline gives CDR1 SEHNR, CDR2 FQNEAQ (reference sequence). CDR3 DNA sequence: TGTGCCAGCAGCTCCGGACTAGCGGGAGGGGAGAATGAGCAGTTCTTC. Translating it yields CASSSGLAGGENEQFF.

The chain has TRBV5-6 and TRBJ2-2; maybe TRBD1 (5 bases). The CDR3 is made up of 15 amino acids. Between the trimmed V and J ends, which lost 4 bases and 3 bases, there was a span of 13 bases. CDR1 SGHDT and CDR2 YYEEEE come from the germline V gene. The CDR3, as DNA: TGTGCCAGCAGCCGTGTGGGGCGGTACACCGGGGAGCTGTTTTTT. Translation: CASSRVGRYTGELFF. The variable domain in full, with the rest retrieved from reference TRBV5-6 and TRBJ2-2, is DAGVTQSPTHLIKTRGQQVTLRCSPKSGHDTVSWYQQALGQGPQFIFQYYEEEERQRGNFPDRFSGHQFPNYSSELNVNALLLGDSALYLCASSRVGRYTGELFFGEGSRLTVL.

The V call is TRBV7-8, the J call TRBJ2-1, with 9 bases that match TRBD1. This CDR3 spans 15 amino acids. Germline CDR1 SGHVS, CDR2 FQNEAQ. The junction had 6 bases not matched to a gene; V was cut back by 2 bases and J by 7 bases. The CDR3 nucleotides read TGTGCCAGCAGCTTACCCTGGACAGGGGTGAATGAGCAGTTCTTC. Translated, it gives CASSLPWTGVNEQFF.

This clonotype was seen repeatedly, ten times or more. CDR3 residues: CASVVGTNTGELFF. The CDR3 nucleotides read TGTGCCAGCGTAGTAGGGACCAATACCGGGGAGCTGTTTTTT. The chain links TRBV6-1 to TRBJ2-2; TRBD1 or TRBD2 may be the D gene (5 bases each). The CDR3 is made up of 14 amino acids. The germline V gene encodes CDR1 MNHNS and CDR2 SASEGT. Trimming removed 8 bases from V and 5 bases from J, with 15 bases in between.

This clonotype has more than one count but fewer than ten. The chain recombines TRBV6-1 with TRBJ1-1; TRBD1 might be the D (5 bases). Trimming removed 7 bases at V and 5 bases at J, with 8 bases between. The CDR3 loop spans 11 amino acids. Germline V gene lookup returns CDR1 MNHNS and CDR2 SASEGT. CDR3 loop: CASIGGTEAFF. CDR3 DNA sequence: TGTGCCAGCATTGGGGGGACTGAAGCTTTCTTT.

This clonotype was picked up a small number of times. This chain links TRBV27 with TRBJ1-2; no reliable D call. V lost 3 bases and J lost 9, with 14 bases in between. The CDR3 covers 13 residues. Per the germline V gene, CDR1 is MNHEY and CDR2 is SMNVEV (reference sequence). In nucleotides, the CDR3 is TGTGCCAGCAGTTTCGACGAGGCCTCCCGCTACACCTTC. It translates to CASSFDEASRYTF.